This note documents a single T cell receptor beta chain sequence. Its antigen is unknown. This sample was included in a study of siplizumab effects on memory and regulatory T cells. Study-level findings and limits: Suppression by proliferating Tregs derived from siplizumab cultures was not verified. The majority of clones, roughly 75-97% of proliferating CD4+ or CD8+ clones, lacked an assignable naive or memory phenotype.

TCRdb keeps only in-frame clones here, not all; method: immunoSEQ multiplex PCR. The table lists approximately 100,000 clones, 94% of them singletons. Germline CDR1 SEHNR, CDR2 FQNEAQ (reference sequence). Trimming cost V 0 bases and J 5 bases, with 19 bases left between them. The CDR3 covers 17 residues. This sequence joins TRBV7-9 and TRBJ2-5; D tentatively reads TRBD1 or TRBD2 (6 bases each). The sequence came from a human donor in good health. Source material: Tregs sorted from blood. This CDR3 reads CASSLARRGAMKETQYF. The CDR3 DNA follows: TGTGCCAGCAGCTTAGCGCGGAGGGGGGCAATGAAGGAGACCCAGTACTTC.